Presented here are 7 T cell receptor beta chains from one specimen sequenced in a study of T cells after yellow fever vaccination. TCRdb re-called the 5' RACE reads with MiXCR, one entry per CDR3 protein. Seen here are approximately 34,000 distinct CDR3 sequences, less than 8.5% observed once, and the top ten hold around a fifth. The sample here was PBMCs, either bulk or a sorted T-cell subset (CD4+, CD8+, memory, or dextramer-sorted; not recorded which), taken on the day of the first yellow fever vaccination. Receptor source: a young man who received the YFV17D yellow fever vaccine.

The table lists this clonotype with many counts. The rearrangement uses TRBV2 and TRBJ1-1; D gene uncertain. This CDR3 is built from 13 residues. The V end lost 4 bases, the J end lost 3 bases, and 9 bases lay between the germline ends. Germline V gene lookup returns CDR1 SNHLY and CDR2 FYNNEI. The CDR3 region is CASSGVRDTEAFF. The CDR3, as DNA: TGTGCCAGCAGTGGCGTAAGGGACACTGAAGCTTTCTTT.

Many counts were recorded for this clonotype. This sequence joins TRBV15 and TRBJ1-5; D is undetermined. The length of the CDR3 is 14 residues. Germline V gene lookup returns CDR1 LNHNV and CDR2 YYDKDF (reference sequence). V lost 1 base to trimming and J lost 0 bases, with 4 bases between them. The CDR3 DNA follows: TGTGCCACCAGCAGAGGGCATAGCAATCAGCCCCAGCATTTT. Translated: CATSRGHSNQPQHF.

The table lists this clonotype with a few counts. The chain carries TRBV24-1 and TRBJ1-1; the match to TRBD1 covers 11 bases. The V gene's germline CDR1 is KGHDR and CDR2 SFDVKD. V trimming: 10 bases; J trimming: 4 bases; junction bases outside the gene matches: 4. This CDR3 is built from 13 residues. CDR3 amino acids: CATTGTGGTEAFF. The CDR3 DNA reads TGTGCCACAACCGGGACAGGGGGCACTGAAGCTTTCTTT.

The sample holds a few counts of this clonotype. V gene TRBV12-3 or TRBV12-4 combines with J gene TRBJ2-1; no clear D. V lost 2 bases, J lost 7 bases, and 0 bases lay in between. The CDR3 loop spans 10 amino acids. The CDR3 DNA sequence: TGTGCCAGCAGTTTAAATGAGCAGTTCTTC. This gives the protein CASSLNEQFF.

This clonotype came up many times. The chain recombines TRBV24-1 with TRBJ1-1; D possibly corresponds to TRBD1 (6 bases). V lost 6 bases, J lost 5 bases, and 6 bases lay in between. The CDR3 is 11 residues long. CDR1 is KGHDR, CDR2 SFDVKD, per germline. The CDR3 region is CATSQGTEAFF. Written as DNA, the CDR3 is TGTGCCACCAGTCAGGGGACTGAAGCTTTCTTT.

This clonotype was recorded at least ten times. The rearrangement uses TRBV5-1 and TRBJ2-1; no reliable D call. The CDR3 has 16 residues. CDR1 is SGHRS, CDR2 YFSETQ, per germline. The ends were cut back, 1 base at V and 0 bases at J, with 11 bases in the middle. This CDR3 reads CASSLRPDLSYNEQFF. The CDR3 coding sequence is TGCGCCAGCAGCTTGCGTCCTGACCTCTCCTACAATGAGCAGTTCTTC. Drawing the rest from reference TRBV5-1 and TRBJ2-1, the complete variable domain is KAGVTQTPRYLIKTRGQQVTLSCSPISGHRSVSWYQQTPGQGLQFLFEYFSETQRNKGNFPGRFSGRQFSNSRSEMNVSTLELGDSALYLCASSLRPDLSYNEQFFGPGTRLTVL.

This clonotype was found a few times. The J gene is TRBJ1-4, the V gene TRBV20-1; tentatively, D is TRBD1 (5 bases). This CDR3 spans 15 amino acids. Per the germline V gene, CDR1 is DFQATT and CDR2 is SNEGSKA (reference sequence). V lost 1 base, J lost 12 bases, and 21 bases lay in between. Here the CDR3 DNA reads TGCAGTGCTAGAGTGCAGCGGACCTTGGGGGGGGAACTGTTTTTT. Translated, it gives CSARVQRTLGGELFF.